These 29 T cell receptor beta chains were all obtained from the same sample, sequenced in a study of blood T cell repertoires in COVID-19. Generated by immunoSEQ multiplex PCR, the TCRdb table keeps only in-frame clones and is missing some. The repertoire holds 200,000 to 250,000 clones, around 87% seen once, with about 7.6% in the top ten. The sample comprised peripheral blood. All receptors come from a woman between 70 and 85 years old with active or convalescent COVID-19.

The table lists this clone with a count of one. This chain joins TRBV18 and TRBJ1-2; the D is unclear. The CDR3 is made up of 17 amino acids. CDR1 and CDR2 (germline): KGHSH, LQKENI. Trimming shortened V by 2 bases and J by 1 base, and 17 bases separated the two germline ends. CDR3 sequence: CASSPGLSGIGNYGYTF. The CDR3 coding sequence is TGTGCCAGCTCACCAGGTCTTTCGGGGATTGGTAACTATGGCTACACCTTC. The variable domain in full, completed from reference TRBV18 and TRBJ1-2, reads NAGVMQNPRHLVRRRGQEARLRCSPMKGHSHVYWYRQLPEEGLKFMVYLQKENIIDESGMPKERFSAEFPKEGPSILRIQQVVRGDSAAYFCASSPGLSGIGNYGYTFGSGTRLTVV.

This sequence joins TRBV11-3 and TRBJ2-1, with D perhaps matching TRBD2 (6 bases). Trimming left V 0 bases short and J 13 bases short, with 10 bases between. Germline lookup yields CDR1 SGHNT and CDR2 YENEEA. CDR3 length: 12 residues. The CDR3 here is CASSLDTSSQFF. The CDR3 region has the DNA TGTGCCAGCAGCTTAGATACTAGCTCACAGTTCTTC.

The chain recombines TRBV7-2 with TRBJ1-2; D gene ambiguous. Germline V CDR1 and CDR2: SGHTA, FQGNSA. V was shortened by 2 bases and J by 3 bases, with 7 bases between the two germline ends. This CDR3 has 13 amino acids. The CDR3 region has the DNA TGTGCCAGCAGCTTACGGACTGACTATGGCTACACCTTC. This gives the protein CASSLRTDYGYTF.

V is TRBV6-6 and J is TRBJ1-2, with TRBD1 as a possible D gene (5 bases). Germline V gene lookup returns CDR1 MNHNY and CDR2 SVGAGI (reference sequence). There are 13 residues in the CDR3. Trimming took 10 bases from V and 2 from J, leaving 14 bases between them. The CDR3 coding sequence is TGTGCCAACCGTGGGTCAGGGAACTATGGCTACACCTTC. Amino acid sequence: CANRGSGNYGYTF.

With respect to this clone: Germline and junction disagree at one end, which may indicate a read error. The V and J genes are TRBV7-2 and TRBJ2-5, with a tentative D call TRBD1 (5 bases). The CDR3 has 14 residues. In germline, CDR1 is SGHTA, CDR2 FQGNSA. The DNA for the CDR3 is TGTGCCAGCAGCTTAGGACAGCCCACGGCGCGAGTGGACTTC. Protein sequence: CASSLGQPTARVDF.

The V gene is TRBV6-2 or TRBV6-3, the J gene TRBJ1-1, with D unclear. Looked up from germline, CDR1 is MNHEY and CDR2 is SVGEGT. This CDR3 has 16 residues. V dropped 2 bases and J dropped 0 bases, with 13 bases sitting between them. The CDR3, as DNA: TGTGCCAGCAGTTACGAGAGCGGCTGGATGAACACTGAAGCTTTCTTT. It specifies CASSYESGWMNTEAFF.

The chain has TRBV19 and TRBJ1-1, with D maybe TRBD1 (5 bases). This CDR3 contains 11 residues. Germline-derived CDR1 and CDR2 are LNHDA and SQIVND (reference sequence). V dropped 5 bases and J dropped 11 bases, with 12 bases sitting between them. The DNA of the CDR3 is TGTGCCAGTAGTGGGGGGAAGGATGCTTTCTTT. Its translation is CASSGGKDAFF.

The chain links TRBV4-2 to TRBJ1-3, with D hard to call. The germline V and J ends were trimmed by 0 bases and 7 bases, with 13 bases remaining between them. Looked up from germline, CDR1 is LGHNA and CDR2 is YNFKEQ. The CDR3 extends over 15 amino acids. Here the CDR3 reads CASSQEPGYRNTIYF. The CDR3 bases are TGTGCCAGCAGCCAAGAACCCGGGTACCGTAACACCATATATTTT.

The gene calls are TRBV6-5 and TRBJ2-5, with D maybe TRBD2 (5 bases). The germline V and J ends were trimmed by 2 bases and 3 bases, with 16 bases remaining between them. In germline, CDR1 is MNHEY, CDR2 SVGAGI. CDR3 length: 16 amino acids. The CDR3 reads CASSYQQRTLKETQYF. The CDR3 DNA is TGTGCCAGCAGTTACCAACAGCGGACCCTAAAAGAGACCCAGTACTTC.

The chain links TRBV6-2 or TRBV6-3 to TRBJ1-2; 7 nucleotides match TRBD1. The CDR3 is 13 residues long. Per germline, CDR1 MNHEY and CDR2 SVGEGT. V lost 2 bases and J lost 4; bases outside the gene matches: 1. CDR3 region: CASSYGQAYGYTF. CDR3 DNA sequence: TGTGCCAGCAGTTACGGACAGGCCTATGGCTACACCTTC.

The CDR3 region has the DNA TGTGCCAGCAGCGACAATCCAGGGGCCCTGAACACTGAAGCTTTCTTT. Translation gives CASSDNPGALNTEAFF. The chain joins TRBV7-6 to TRBJ1-1, with D perhaps matching TRBD1 (6 bases). V was trimmed by 5 bases and J by 0 bases, leaving 16 bases between them. CDR1 and CDR2 (germline): SGHVS, FNYEAQ. The CDR3 sequence is 16 residues long. The variable domain in full, completed from reference TRBV7-6 and TRBJ1-1, reads GAGVSQSPRYKVTKRGQDVALRCDPISGHVSLYWYRQALGQGPEFLTYFNYEAQQDKSGLPNDRFSAERPEGSISTLTIQRTEQRDSAMYRCASSDNPGALNTEAFFGQGTRLTVV.

This sequence joins TRBV5-6 and TRBJ2-5; TRBD1 matches 7 bases. This CDR3 contains 16 residues. The germline V gene has CDR1 SGHDT and CDR2 YYEEEE. The trim removed 1 base at V and 2 bases at J, leaving 8 bases unmatched. As DNA, the CDR3 is TGTGCCAGCAGCTTGCACATCAGGGACAGTCAAGAGACCCAGTACTTC. Its protein product is CASSLHIRDSQETQYF.

This clone appeared a few times. V is TRBV9 and J is TRBJ2-2; 7 positions agree with TRBD1. The CDR3 runs 16 residues. V lost 4 bases to trimming and J lost 6 bases; unmatched junction nucleotides: 12. Per the germline V gene, CDR1 is SGDLS and CDR2 is YYNGEE. The DNA for the CDR3 is TGTGCCAGCAGCTTCGGCGGCAGGGGGTTAGCCGGGGAGCTGTTTTTT. Encoded protein: CASSFGGRGLAGELFF.

This clone showed up just a few times. J is TRBJ2-1 and V is TRBV3-1 (or the pseudogene TRBV3-2); 11 bases agree with TRBD2. This CDR3 contains 17 residues. Germline V gene sequence: CDR1 LGHDT, CDR2 YNNKEL (reference sequence). J gave up 8 bases and V 4 bases, and 13 bases lay outside the gene matches. Here the CDR3 reads CASSLTRTSGRTYEQFF. The CDR3 coding sequence is TGTGCCAGCAGCCTTACCCGGACTAGCGGGCGGACCTATGAGCAGTTCTTC.

The chain recombines TRBV5-1 with TRBJ1-1, with unresolved D. The CDR3 has 13 residues. Trimming took off 0 bases at V and 1 base at J, with 4 bases between the two ends. Germline V lookup: CDR1 SGHRS, CDR2 YFSETQ. For the CDR3, the DNA is TGCGCCAGCAGCTTGGCGTCGAACACTGAAGCTTTCTTT. This codes for CASSLASNTEAFF.

CDR3 amino acids: CASTTGVSNQPQHF. CDR3 nucleotides: TGTGCCAGCACGACAGGGGTGAGCAATCAGCCCCAGCATTTT. The rearrangement uses TRBV19 and TRBJ1-5; TRBD1 agrees at 8 bases. Looked up from germline, CDR1 is LNHDA and CDR2 is SQIVND (reference sequence). The CDR3 length is 14 residues. V gave up 9 bases and J gave up 1 base; unmatched junction bases: 5.

The chain uses TRBV6-6 and TRBJ2-1; D is possibly TRBD2 (6 bases). The V end lost 5 bases, the J end lost 6 bases, and 8 bases lay between the germline ends. The CDR3 extends over 12 amino acids. Looked up from germline, CDR1 is MNHNY and CDR2 is SVGAGI (reference sequence). This CDR3 is CASSGGFNEQFF. The CDR3 DNA is TGTGCCAGCAGTGGGGGGTTCAATGAGCAGTTCTTC.

V is TRBV5-1 and J is TRBJ2-3; 11 bases line up with TRBD1. Trimming at V came to 4 bases and at J to 6 bases, leaving 7 bases not matched to a gene. The CDR3 has 15 amino acids. The germline V gene has CDR1 SGHRS and CDR2 YFSETQ. The CDR3 nucleotides read TGCGCCAGCAGCCTCGGACAGGGGGCGTCTGATACGCAGTATTTT. The encoded protein is CASSLGQGASDTQYF.

The V gene is TRBV6-5, the J gene TRBJ1-2, with D uncertain. The CDR3 sequence is 12 residues long. CDR1 and CDR2 from the germline V gene are MNHEY and SVGAGI. V was clipped by 7 bases and J by 4 bases, with 10 bases between them. CDR3 coding DNA: TGTGCCAGCAAGGCGGATTCCTATGGCTACACCTTC. Its translation: CASKADSYGYTF.

The gene calls are TRBV7-2 and TRBJ2-7; no clear D. Germline assignment: CDR1 SGHTA and CDR2 FQGNSA. The CDR3 length is 14 residues. V dropped 5 bases and J dropped 2 bases, with 13 bases sitting between them. CDR3 loop: CASSPQILTYEQYF. CDR3 bases: TGTGCCAGCAGCCCCCAGATCTTGACCTACGAGCAGTACTTC. Full variable domain (rest looked up from reference TRBV7-2 and TRBJ2-7): GAGVSQSPSNKVTEKGKDVELRCDPISGHTALYWYRQSLGQGLEFLIYFQGNSAPDKSGLPSDRFSAERTGGSVSTLTIQRTQQEDSAVYLCASSPQILTYEQYFGPGTRLTVT.

The chain joins TRBV7-2 to TRBJ2-1, with a possible D match to TRBD2 (5 bases). Trimming shortened V by 4 bases and J by 15 bases, and 19 bases separated the two germline ends. There are 13 residues in the CDR3. Germline V lookup: CDR1 SGHTA, CDR2 FQGNSA. CDR3: CASSSGLDSRSFF. The CDR3 DNA is TGTGCCAGCAGCTCCGGCCTGGACTCCCGGTCGTTCTTC.

This sequence joins TRBV10-2 and TRBJ1-5; no definite D call. CDR3 length equals 13 residues. Deletions cut 0 bases from V and 5 bases from J, with 5 bases between. From germline, CDR1 is WSHSY and CDR2 SAAADI. CDR3 region: CASSESLDQPQHF. CDR3 coding DNA: TGCGCCAGCAGTGAGTCCTTAGATCAGCCCCAGCATTTT.

The V call is TRBV4-1, the J call TRBJ2-5, with 12 bases that match TRBD2. Germline CDR1 reads MGHRA; CDR2 reads YSYEKL. The CDR3 runs 16 residues. The ends lost 0 bases at V and 4 bases at J; junction bases unmatched: 3. DNA of the CDR3: TGCGCCAGCAGCCAAGAACCTAGCGGGGGGGGAGAGACCCAGTACTTC. As protein: CASSQEPSGGGETQYF.

This chain links TRBV29-1 with TRBJ1-1, with TRBD1 identical over 7 bases. The CDR3 loop spans 13 amino acids. Germline CDR1 and CDR2: SQVTM and ANQGSEA. Trimming cost V 7 bases and J 3 bases; bases outside gene matches: 8. The chain's CDR3 is CSGRGQLYTEAFF. The DNA of the CDR3 is TGCAGCGGGAGGGGACAGCTTTACACTGAAGCTTTCTTT.

The V call is TRBV29-1, the J call TRBJ1-2; the D is unclear. The CDR3 spans 15 residues. Per the germline V gene, CDR1 is SQVTM and CDR2 is ANQGSEA. Trimming removed 0 bases from V and 0 bases from J, with 11 bases in between. CDR3 nucleotide sequence: TGCAGCGTTGAAGATCGGCGGGAGGCTAACTATGGCTACACCTTC. Translation: CSVEDRREANYGYTF.

This clone was observed a handful of times. The gene calls are TRBV5-6 and TRBJ1-5, with D hard to call. V was cut by 4 bases and J by 1 base, with 9 bases left in between. The V gene's germline CDR1 is SGHDT and CDR2 YYEEEE. This CDR3 has 14 amino acids. In DNA form, the CDR3 reads TGTGCCAGCAGCCATGACGGGAGCAATCAGCCCCAGCATTTT. It yields the protein CASSHDGSNQPQHF.

This clone was recorded once. V gene TRBV4-3 combines with J gene TRBJ1-1, with 8 bases matching TRBD1. V trimming: 1 base; J trimming: 1 base; junction bases outside the gene matches: 2. Germline loops: CDR1 LGHNA, CDR2 YSLEER. There are 15 residues in the CDR3. The CDR3 DNA reads TGCGCCAGCAGCCAAGGTCAGGGGGCGAACACTGAAGCTTTCTTT. This encodes CASSQGQGANTEAFF.

A single count supports this clone. A read error may produce the germline difference seen at one junction end. This chain links TRBV4-3 with TRBJ2-5; 10 nucleotides match TRBD1. The CDR3 consists of 15 residues. CDR1 is LGHNA and CDR2 is YSLEER in the germline V gene. This chain's CDR3 is CASSQDGDRGETQYF. As DNA, the CDR3 is TGCGCCAGCAGCCAAGATGGGGACAGGGGAGAGACTCAGTACTTC.

The chain is built from TRBV2 and TRBJ2-2, with D uncertain. This CDR3 contains 13 residues. Trimming removed 3 bases at V and 5 bases at J, with 7 bases between. Germline V gives CDR1 SNHLY, CDR2 FYNNEI. The CDR3 region has the DNA TGTGCCAGCAGTGACAGGTCTACCGGGGAGCTGTTTTTT. This gives the protein CASSDRSTGELFF.